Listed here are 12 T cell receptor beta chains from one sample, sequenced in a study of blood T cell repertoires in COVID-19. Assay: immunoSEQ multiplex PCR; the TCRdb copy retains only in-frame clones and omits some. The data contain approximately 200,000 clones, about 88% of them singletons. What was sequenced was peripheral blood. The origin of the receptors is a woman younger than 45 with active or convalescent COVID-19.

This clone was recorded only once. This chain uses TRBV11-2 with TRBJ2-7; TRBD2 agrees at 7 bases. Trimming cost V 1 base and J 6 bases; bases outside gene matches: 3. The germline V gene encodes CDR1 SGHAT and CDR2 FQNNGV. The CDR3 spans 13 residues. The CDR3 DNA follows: TGTGCCAGCAGCTTAGGGGAGGGTTTCGAGCAGTACTTC. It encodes CASSLGEGFEQYF.

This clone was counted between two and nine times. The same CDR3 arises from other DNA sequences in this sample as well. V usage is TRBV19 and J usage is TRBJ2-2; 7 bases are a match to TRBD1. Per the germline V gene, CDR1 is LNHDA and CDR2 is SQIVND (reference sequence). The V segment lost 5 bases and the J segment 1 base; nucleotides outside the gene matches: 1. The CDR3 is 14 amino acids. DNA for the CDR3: TGTGCCAGTAGTTGGACAGGGAACACCGGGGAGCTGTTTTTT. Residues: CASSWTGNTGELFF. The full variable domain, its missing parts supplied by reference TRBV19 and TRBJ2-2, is DGGITQSPKYLFRKEGQNVTLSCEQNLNHDAMYWYRQDPGQGLRLIYYSQIVNDFQKGDIAEGYSVSREKKESFPLTVTSAQKNPTAFYLCASSWTGNTGELFFGEGSRLTVL.

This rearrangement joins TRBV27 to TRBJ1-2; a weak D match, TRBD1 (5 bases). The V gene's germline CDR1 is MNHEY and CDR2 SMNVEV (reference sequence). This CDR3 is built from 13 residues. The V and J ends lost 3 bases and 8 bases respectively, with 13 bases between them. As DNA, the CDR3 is TGTGCCAGCAGTTTTAGCGGGGGAAGGGGCTACACCTTC. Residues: CASSFSGGRGYTF.

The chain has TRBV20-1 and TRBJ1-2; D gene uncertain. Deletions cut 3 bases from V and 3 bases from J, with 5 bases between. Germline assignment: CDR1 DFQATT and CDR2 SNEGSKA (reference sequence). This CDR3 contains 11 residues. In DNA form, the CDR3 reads TGCAGTGCTAGGAGGGACTATGGCTACACCTTC. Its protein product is CSARRDYGYTF.

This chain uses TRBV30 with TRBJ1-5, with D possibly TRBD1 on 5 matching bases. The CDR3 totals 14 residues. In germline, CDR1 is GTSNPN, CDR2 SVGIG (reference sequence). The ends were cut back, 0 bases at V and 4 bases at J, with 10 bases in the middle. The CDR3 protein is CAWSVLSGNQPQHF. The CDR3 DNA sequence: TGTGCCTGGAGTGTACTCTCAGGGAATCAGCCCCAGCATTTT.

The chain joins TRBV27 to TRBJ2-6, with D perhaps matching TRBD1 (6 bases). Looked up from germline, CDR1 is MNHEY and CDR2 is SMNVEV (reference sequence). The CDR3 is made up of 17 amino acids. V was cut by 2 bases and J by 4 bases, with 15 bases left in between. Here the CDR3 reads CASSLDRNLWGANVLTF. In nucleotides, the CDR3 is TGTGCCAGCAGTTTAGACAGGAACCTGTGGGGGGCCAACGTCCTGACTTTC.

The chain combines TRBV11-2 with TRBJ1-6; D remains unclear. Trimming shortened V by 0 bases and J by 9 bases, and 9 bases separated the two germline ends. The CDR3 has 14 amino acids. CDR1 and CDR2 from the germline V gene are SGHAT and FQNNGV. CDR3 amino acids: CASSLDGGGSPLHF. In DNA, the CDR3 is TGTGCCAGCAGCTTAGACGGCGGTGGTTCACCCCTCCACTTT.

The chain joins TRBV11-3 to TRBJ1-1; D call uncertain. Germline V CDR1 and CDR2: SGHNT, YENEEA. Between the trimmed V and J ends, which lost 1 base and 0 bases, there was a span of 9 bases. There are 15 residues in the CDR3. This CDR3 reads CASSLAPVMNTEAFF. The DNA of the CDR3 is TGTGCCAGCAGCTTAGCCCCCGTAATGAACACTGAAGCTTTCTTT.

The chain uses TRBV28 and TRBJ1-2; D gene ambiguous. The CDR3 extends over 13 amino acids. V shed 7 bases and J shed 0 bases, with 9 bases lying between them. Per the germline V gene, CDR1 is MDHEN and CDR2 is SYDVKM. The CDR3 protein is CASNPGTNYGYTF. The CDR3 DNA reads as TGTGCCAGCAATCCGGGGACTAACTATGGCTACACCTTC.

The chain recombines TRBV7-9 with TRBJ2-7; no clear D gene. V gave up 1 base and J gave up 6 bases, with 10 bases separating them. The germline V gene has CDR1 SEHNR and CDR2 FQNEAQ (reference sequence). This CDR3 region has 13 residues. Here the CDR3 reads CASSLGGRPEQYF. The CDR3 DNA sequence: TGTGCCAGCAGCTTAGGCGGCCGGCCCGAGCAGTACTTC.

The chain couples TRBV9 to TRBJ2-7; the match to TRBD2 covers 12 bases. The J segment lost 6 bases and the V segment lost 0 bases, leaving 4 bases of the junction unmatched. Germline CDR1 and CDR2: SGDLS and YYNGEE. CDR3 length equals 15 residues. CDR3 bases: TGTGCCAGCAGCGTAGGTCCTAGCGGGAGGGGCGAGCAGTACTTC. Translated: CASSVGPSGRGEQYF.

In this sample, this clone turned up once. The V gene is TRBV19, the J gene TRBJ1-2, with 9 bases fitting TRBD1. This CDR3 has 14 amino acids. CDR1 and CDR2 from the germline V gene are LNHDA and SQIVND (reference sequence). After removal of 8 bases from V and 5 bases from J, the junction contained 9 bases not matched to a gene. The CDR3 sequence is CASPRAGQGYGYTF. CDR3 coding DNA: TGTGCCAGTCCTAGAGCGGGACAGGGTTATGGCTACACCTTC.